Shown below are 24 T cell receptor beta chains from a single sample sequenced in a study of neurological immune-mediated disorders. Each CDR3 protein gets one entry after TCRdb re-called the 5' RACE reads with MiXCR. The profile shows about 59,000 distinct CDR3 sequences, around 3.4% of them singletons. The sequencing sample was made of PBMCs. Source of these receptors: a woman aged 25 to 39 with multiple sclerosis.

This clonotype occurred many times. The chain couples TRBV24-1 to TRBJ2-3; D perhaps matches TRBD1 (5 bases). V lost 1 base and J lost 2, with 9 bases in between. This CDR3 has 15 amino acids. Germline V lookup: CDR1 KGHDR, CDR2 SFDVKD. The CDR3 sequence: CATSDFQGTTDTQYF. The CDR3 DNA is TGTGCCACCAGTGATTTTCAGGGAACCACAGATACGCAGTATTTT.

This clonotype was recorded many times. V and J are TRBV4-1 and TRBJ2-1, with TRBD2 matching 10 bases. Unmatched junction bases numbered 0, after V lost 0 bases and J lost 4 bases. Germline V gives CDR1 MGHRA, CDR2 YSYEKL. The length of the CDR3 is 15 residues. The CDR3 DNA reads TGCGCCAGCAGCCAAGAAGCGGGAGGGTACAATGAGCAGTTCTTC. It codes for CASSQEAGGYNEQFF.

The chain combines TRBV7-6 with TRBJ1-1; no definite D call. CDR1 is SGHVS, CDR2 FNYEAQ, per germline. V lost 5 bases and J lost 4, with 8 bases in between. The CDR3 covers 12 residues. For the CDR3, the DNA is TGTGCCAGCAGCCCACTATCCACTGAAGCTTTCTTT. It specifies CASSPLSTEAFF.

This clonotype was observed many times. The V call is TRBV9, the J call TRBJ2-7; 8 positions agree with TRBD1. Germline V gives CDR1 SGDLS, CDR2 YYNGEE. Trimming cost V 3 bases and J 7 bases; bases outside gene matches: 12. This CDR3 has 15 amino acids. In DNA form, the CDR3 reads TGTGCCAGCAGCGCCAGCCTACAGGGGGTGGAAGAGCAGTACTTC. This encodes CASSASLQGVEEQYF. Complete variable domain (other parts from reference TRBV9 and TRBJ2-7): DSGVTQTPKHLITATGQRVTLRCSPRSGDLSVYWYQQSLDQGLQFLIQYYNGEERAKGNILERFSAQQFPDLHSELNLSSLELGDSALYFCASSASLQGVEEQYFGPGTRLTVT.

CDR3 amino acids: CASSIRRGDQQYF. CDR3 sequence (DNA): TGTGCCAGTAGTATAAGAAGGGGTGATCAGCAGTACTTC. V and J are TRBV19 and TRBJ2-7, with D tentatively TRBD1 (5 bases). This CDR3 comprises 13 residues. V dropped 2 bases and J dropped 8 bases, with 13 bases sitting between them. CDR1 and CDR2 (germline): LNHDA, SQIVND (reference sequence).

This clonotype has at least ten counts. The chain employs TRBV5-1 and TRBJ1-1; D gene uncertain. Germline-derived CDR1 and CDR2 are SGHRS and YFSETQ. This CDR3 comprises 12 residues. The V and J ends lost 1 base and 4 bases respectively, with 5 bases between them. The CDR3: CASSLPSTEAFF. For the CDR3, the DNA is TGCGCCAGCAGCTTGCCCAGCACTGAAGCTTTCTTT. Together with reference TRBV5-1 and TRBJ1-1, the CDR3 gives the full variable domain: KAGVTQTPRYLIKTRGQQVTLSCSPISGHRSVSWYQQTPGQGLQFLFEYFSETQRNKGNFPGRFSGRQFSNSRSEMNVSTLELGDSALYLCASSLPSTEAFFGQGTRLTVV.

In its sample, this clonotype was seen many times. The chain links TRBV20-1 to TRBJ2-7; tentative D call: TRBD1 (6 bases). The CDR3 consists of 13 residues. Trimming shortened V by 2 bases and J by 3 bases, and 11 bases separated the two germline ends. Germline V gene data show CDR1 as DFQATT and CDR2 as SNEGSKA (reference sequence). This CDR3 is CSARTTGRYEQYF. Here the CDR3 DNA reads TGCAGTGCTAGAACCACAGGGCGCTACGAGCAGTACTTC.

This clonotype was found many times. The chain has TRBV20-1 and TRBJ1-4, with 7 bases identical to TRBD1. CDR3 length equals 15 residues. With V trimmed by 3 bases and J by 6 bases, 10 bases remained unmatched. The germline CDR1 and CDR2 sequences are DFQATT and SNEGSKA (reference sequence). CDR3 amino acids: CSARKGGTVDEKLFF. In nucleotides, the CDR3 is TGCAGTGCTAGGAAGGGTGGGACAGTGGATGAAAAACTGTTTTTT.

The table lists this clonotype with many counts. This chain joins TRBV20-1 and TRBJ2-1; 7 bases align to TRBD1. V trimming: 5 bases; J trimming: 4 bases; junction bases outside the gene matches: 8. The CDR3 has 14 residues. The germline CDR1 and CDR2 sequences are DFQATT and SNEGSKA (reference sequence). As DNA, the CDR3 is TGCAGTGCTCCCGGGACAGCATTTTACAATGAGCAGTTCTTC. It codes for CSAPGTAFYNEQFF.

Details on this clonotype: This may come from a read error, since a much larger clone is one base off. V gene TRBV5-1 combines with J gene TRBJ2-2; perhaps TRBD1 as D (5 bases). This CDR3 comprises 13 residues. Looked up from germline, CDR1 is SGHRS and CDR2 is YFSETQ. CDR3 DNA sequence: TGCGCCAGCAGCTTGCAGGACACCCGGGAGCTGTTTTTT. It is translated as CASSLQDTRELFF.

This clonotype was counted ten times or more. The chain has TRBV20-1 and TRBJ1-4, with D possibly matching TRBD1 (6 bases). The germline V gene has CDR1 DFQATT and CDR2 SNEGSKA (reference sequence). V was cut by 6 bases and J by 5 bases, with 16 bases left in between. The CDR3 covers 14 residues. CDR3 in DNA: TGCAGTGCGACGCTACAGGGAAAGAATGAAAAACTGTTTTTT. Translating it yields CSATLQGKNEKLFF.

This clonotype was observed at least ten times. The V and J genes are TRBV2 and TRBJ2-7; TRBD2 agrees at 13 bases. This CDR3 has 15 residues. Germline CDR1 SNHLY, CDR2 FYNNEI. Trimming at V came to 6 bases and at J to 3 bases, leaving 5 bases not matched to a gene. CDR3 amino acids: CASSPTSGGDYEQYF. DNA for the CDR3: TGTGCCAGCAGCCCCACTAGCGGGGGGGACTACGAGCAGTACTTC.

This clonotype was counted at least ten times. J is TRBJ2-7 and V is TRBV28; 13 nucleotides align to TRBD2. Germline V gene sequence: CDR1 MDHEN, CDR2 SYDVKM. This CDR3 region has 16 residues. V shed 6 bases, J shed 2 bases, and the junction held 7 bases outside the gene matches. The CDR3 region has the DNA TGTGCCAGCAGCCGGACTAGCGGGAGCCGGACCTACGAGCAGTACTTC. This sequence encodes CASSRTSGSRTYEQYF.

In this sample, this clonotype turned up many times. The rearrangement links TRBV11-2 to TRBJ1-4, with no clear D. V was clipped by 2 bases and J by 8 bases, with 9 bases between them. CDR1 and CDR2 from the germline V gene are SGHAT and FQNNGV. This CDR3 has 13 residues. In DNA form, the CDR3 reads TGTGCCAGCAGCTTATTCCTTATGGAAAAACTGTTTTTT. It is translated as CASSLFLMEKLFF.

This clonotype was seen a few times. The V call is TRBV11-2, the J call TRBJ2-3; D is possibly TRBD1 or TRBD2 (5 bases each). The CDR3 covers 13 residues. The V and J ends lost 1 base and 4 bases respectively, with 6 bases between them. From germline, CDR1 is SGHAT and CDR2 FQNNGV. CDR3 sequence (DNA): TGTGCCAGCAGCTTAGGGGGGTCAGATACGCAGTATTTT. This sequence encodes CASSLGGSDTQYF.

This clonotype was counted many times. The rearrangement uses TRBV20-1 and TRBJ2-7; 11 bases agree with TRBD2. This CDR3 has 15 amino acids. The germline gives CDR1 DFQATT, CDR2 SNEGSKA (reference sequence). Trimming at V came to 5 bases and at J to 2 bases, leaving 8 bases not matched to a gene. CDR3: CSAPRSSGGTYEQYF. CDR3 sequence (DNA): TGCAGTGCTCCGCGTTCTAGCGGGGGGACCTACGAGCAGTACTTC.

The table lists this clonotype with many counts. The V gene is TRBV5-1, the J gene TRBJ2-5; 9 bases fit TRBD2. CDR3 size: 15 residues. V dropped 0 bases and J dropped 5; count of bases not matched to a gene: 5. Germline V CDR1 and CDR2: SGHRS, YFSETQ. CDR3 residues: CASSLGGREEETQYF. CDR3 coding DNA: TGCGCCAGCAGCTTGGGCGGGAGGGAAGAGGAGACCCAGTACTTC.

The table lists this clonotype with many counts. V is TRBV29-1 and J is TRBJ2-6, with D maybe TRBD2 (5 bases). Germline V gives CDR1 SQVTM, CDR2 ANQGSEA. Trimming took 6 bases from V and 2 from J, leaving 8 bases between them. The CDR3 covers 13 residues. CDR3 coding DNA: TGCAGCGTGCTCGGGGCTGGGGCCAACGTCCTGACTTTC. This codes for CSVLGAGANVLTF.

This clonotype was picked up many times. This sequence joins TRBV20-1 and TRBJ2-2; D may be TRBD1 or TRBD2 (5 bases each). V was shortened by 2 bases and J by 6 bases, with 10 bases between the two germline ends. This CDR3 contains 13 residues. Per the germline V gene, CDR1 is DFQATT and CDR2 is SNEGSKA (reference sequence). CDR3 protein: CSARRQGAGELFF. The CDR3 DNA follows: TGCAGTGCTAGAAGGCAGGGAGCCGGGGAGCTGTTTTTT.

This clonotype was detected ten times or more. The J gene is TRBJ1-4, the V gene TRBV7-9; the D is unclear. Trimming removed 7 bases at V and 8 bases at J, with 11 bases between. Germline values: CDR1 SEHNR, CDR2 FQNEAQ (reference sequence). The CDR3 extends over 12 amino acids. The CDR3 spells CASTRSSEKLFF. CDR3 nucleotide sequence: TGTGCCAGCACCCGCAGTTCCGAAAAACTGTTTTTT.

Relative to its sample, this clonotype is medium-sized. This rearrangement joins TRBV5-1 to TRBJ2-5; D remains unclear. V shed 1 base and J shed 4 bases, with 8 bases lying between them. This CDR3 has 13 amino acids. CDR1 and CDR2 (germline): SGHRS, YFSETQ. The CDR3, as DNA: TGCGCCAGCAGCTTGACTGCTCCAGAGACCCAGTACTTC. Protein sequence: CASSLTAPETQYF.

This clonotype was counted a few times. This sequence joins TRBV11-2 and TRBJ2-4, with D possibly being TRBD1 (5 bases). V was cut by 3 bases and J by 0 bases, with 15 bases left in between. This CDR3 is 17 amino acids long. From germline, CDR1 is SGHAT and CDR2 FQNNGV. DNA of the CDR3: TGTGCCAGCAGCTTGCTACGACAGCCCCAAGCCAAAAACATTCAGTACTTC. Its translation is CASSLLRQPQAKNIQYF.

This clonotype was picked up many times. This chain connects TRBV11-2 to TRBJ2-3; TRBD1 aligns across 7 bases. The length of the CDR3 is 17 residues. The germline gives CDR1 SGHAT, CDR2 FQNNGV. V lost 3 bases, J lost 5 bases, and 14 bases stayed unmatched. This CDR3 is CASSLGNRGSYGDTQYF. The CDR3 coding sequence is TGTGCCAGCAGCTTGGGGAACAGGGGTTCGTATGGAGATACGCAGTATTTT.

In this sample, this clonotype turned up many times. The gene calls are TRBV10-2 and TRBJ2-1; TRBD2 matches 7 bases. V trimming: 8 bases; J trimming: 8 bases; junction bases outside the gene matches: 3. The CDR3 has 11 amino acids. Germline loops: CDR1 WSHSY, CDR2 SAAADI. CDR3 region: CASWGGDEQFF. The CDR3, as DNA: TGCGCCAGCTGGGGGGGGGATGAGCAGTTCTTC.